The 18 T cell receptor beta chains reported below all come from one sample, sequenced in a study of cytomegalovirus exposure and HLA in healthy donors (dated by TCRdb to about 2017). The protocol used for the library was the immunoSEQ multiplex PCR assay. The multiplex PCR relied on a mix of 60 forward primers for TCR Vbeta segments and 13 reverse primers for TCR Jbeta segments. Imported from immuneACCESS, the table was reduced by TCRdb to in-frame sequences with V and J called. These copies leave out some clones; in studies compared against another copy, an unresolved V gene accounts for under half, and the cause of the remainder is not known. This sample gives roughly 160,000 clones in total; about 82% of them show up just once. 1% of the sample is held by the ten biggest clonotypes. The sequenced sample was PBMCs. These receptors all stem from a woman in her forties or fifties in good health and CMV-seropositive.

The chain recombines TRBV7-2 with TRBJ2-7, with 8 bases identical to TRBD2. In germline, CDR1 is SGHTA, CDR2 FQGNSA. This CDR3 has 15 amino acids. After removal of 1 base from V and 5 bases from J, the junction contained 7 bases not matched to a gene. The chain's CDR3 is CASSLEPAGAHEQYF. DNA for the CDR3: TGTGCCAGCAGCTTAGAGCCAGCGGGAGCCCACGAGCAGTACTTC. The complete variable domain, with remaining parts taken from reference TRBV7-2 and TRBJ2-7, reads GAGVSQSPSNKVTEKGKDVELRCDPISGHTALYWYRQSLGQGLEFLIYFQGNSAPDKSGLPSDRFSAERTGGSVSTLTIQRTQQEDSAVYLCASSLEPAGAHEQYFGPGTRLTVT.

The chain recombines TRBV11-2 with TRBJ1-6, with D maybe TRBD1 (5 bases). V lost 1 base and J lost 4, with 14 bases in between. There are 17 residues in the CDR3. The germline V gene has CDR1 SGHAT and CDR2 FQNNGV. CDR3 region: CASSLVFEQEYNSPLHF. The CDR3 DNA reads as TGTGCCAGCAGCTTAGTATTTGAACAGGAGTATAATTCACCCCTCCACTTT.

Concerning this clone: The junction departs from the called germline gene at one end, perhaps through a read error. V is TRBV7-9 and J is TRBJ1-2; 7 bases fit TRBD1. The CDR3 is 12 residues long. Germline-derived CDR1 and CDR2 are SEHNR and FQNEAQ (reference sequence). The CDR3 region is CSSSQTGYGYTF. In DNA, the CDR3 is TGTTCCAGCAGCCAGACAGGGTATGGCTACACCTTC.

This chain links TRBV13 with TRBJ1-1; tentatively, D is TRBD1 (5 bases). Trimming removed 5 bases from V and 1 base from J, with 14 bases in between. This CDR3 has 15 amino acids. The V gene's germline CDR1 is PRHDT and CDR2 FYEKMQ (reference sequence). The CDR3 DNA is TGTGCCAGCAGCCGCCCAGACAGAGGGAACACTGAAGCTTTCTTT. It encodes CASSRPDRGNTEAFF.

The rearrangement joins TRBV11-2 to TRBJ2-5; TRBD2 is a possible D gene (6 bases). V lost 5 bases and J lost 4, with 17 bases in between. This CDR3 contains 15 residues. Germline CDR1 SGHAT, CDR2 FQNNGV. CDR3 sequence (DNA): TGTGCCAGCAGCCTTACCCGACTAGTAGGAGAGACCCAGTACTTC. Its protein is CASSLTRLVGETQYF.

The chain uses TRBV5-1 and TRBJ1-1, with a weak D call TRBD1 (5 bases). Trimming shortened V by 1 base and J by 1 base, and 11 bases separated the two germline ends. The CDR3 length is 15 residues. Per germline, CDR1 SGHRS and CDR2 YFSETQ. The CDR3 coding sequence is TGCGCCAGCAGCTTGTCGGGGGGAGGGAACACTGAAGCTTTCTTT. Translated, it gives CASSLSGGGNTEAFF.

V gene TRBV7-2 combines with J gene TRBJ2-7; 12 nucleotides agree with TRBD2. Germline V gene lookup returns CDR1 SGHTA and CDR2 FQGNSA. The CDR3 loop spans 18 amino acids. The V and J ends lost 5 bases and 2 bases, in that order; junction bases with no gene match: 13. The CDR3 DNA reads TGTGCCAGCAGCCCGGGACTAGCGGGCCGACAAATTACCTACGAGCAGTACTTC. It specifies CASSPGLAGRQITYEQYF.

The J gene is TRBJ1-1, the V gene TRBV6-5; possible D gene TRBD1, 5 bases. The CDR3 sequence is 15 residues long. Germline loops: CDR1 MNHEY, CDR2 SVGAGI. Trimming stripped 6 bases from V and 0 bases from J, with 14 bases between. CDR3 bases: TGTGCCAGCAGGTCCAGACAGTATGTGAACACTGAAGCTTTCTTT. Translated, it gives CASRSRQYVNTEAFF.

The J gene is TRBJ2-3, the V gene TRBV4-2, with TRBD2 matching over 11 bases. Losses at the gene ends were 1 base for V and 5 bases for J; bases not matched to a gene: 8. The CDR3 has 17 amino acids. CDR1 and CDR2 (germline): LGHNA, YNFKEQ. The CDR3 sequence is CASSQVSLGLAGDTQYF. The CDR3, as DNA: TGTGCCAGCAGCCAAGTTTCACTCGGACTAGCGGGAGATACGCAGTATTTT.

This chain joins TRBV25-1 and TRBJ2-5; TRBD1 matches at 9 bases. The CDR3 is made up of 17 amino acids. The V gene's germline CDR1 is MGHDK and CDR2 SYGVNS. J was trimmed by 5 bases and V by 3 bases; bases with no gene match: 13. CDR3: CASSEPRGTGSSETQYF. In DNA, the CDR3 is TGTGCCAGCAGTGAGCCCAGAGGGACAGGGTCATCTGAGACCCAGTACTTC.

The rearrangement links TRBV6-5 to TRBJ2-3, with 9 bases aligning to TRBD1. CDR1 and CDR2 from the germline V gene are MNHEY and SVGAGI. This CDR3 spans 15 amino acids. The J segment lost 4 bases and the V segment lost 4 bases, leaving 6 bases of the junction unmatched. The CDR3 spells CASSSMGQGSDTQYF. The DNA of the CDR3 is TGTGCCAGCAGTTCCATGGGACAGGGATCAGATACGCAGTATTTT.

The V and J genes are TRBV6-1 and TRBJ2-1, with TRBD2 matching over 16 bases. CDR3 length: 20 amino acids. Germline CDR1 is MNHNS and CDR2 is SASEGT. The junction had 11 bases not matched to a gene; V was cut back by 0 bases and J by 6 bases. The CDR3 nucleotides read TGTGCCAGCAGTGAAGCCCCGGGACTAGCGGGGGGGCCAGTTCGCAATGAGCAGTTCTTC. Amino acid sequence: CASSEAPGLAGGPVRNEQFF.

The chain has TRBV7-2 and TRBJ1-3; weak D call: TRBD1 (6 bases). Germline CDR1 reads SGHTA; CDR2 reads FQGNSA. The V gene lost 2 bases and the J gene lost 2 bases, with 10 bases spanning the gap. The CDR3 has 15 amino acids. The CDR3 DNA is TGTGCCAGCAGCTTAATAGGGGGTACTGGAAACACCATATATTTT. This gives the protein CASSLIGGTGNTIYF.

The V gene is TRBV7-6, the J gene TRBJ2-3; no firm D call. The CDR3 consists of 12 residues. V lost 5 bases to trimming and J lost 4 bases, with 7 bases between them. The V gene's germline CDR1 is SGHVS and CDR2 FNYEAQ. CDR3 in DNA: TGTGCCAGCAGCCCGGTCGCAGATACGCAGTATTTT. Its protein product is CASSPVADTQYF. The full variable domain, its missing parts supplied by reference TRBV7-6 and TRBJ2-3, is GAGVSQSPRYKVTKRGQDVALRCDPISGHVSLYWYRQALGQGPEFLTYFNYEAQQDKSGLPNDRFSAERPEGSISTLTIQRTEQRDSAMYRCASSPVADTQYFGPGTRLTVL.

This chain uses TRBV6-5 with TRBJ1-1, with TRBD1 matching over 11 bases. The CDR3 is 13 residues long. In germline, CDR1 is MNHEY, CDR2 SVGAGI. Germline trimming cut 6 bases from V and 12 bases from J; bases unmatched to any gene: 9. In DNA form, the CDR3 reads TGTGCCAGCAGGGAAGGACAGGGGGCTATAACTTTCTTT. This encodes CASREGQGAITFF.

The rearrangement joins TRBV28 to TRBJ1-5; D gene uncertain. In germline, CDR1 is MDHEN, CDR2 SYDVKM. The CDR3 is 12 residues long. The V gene lost 5 bases and the J gene lost 9 bases, with 11 bases spanning the gap. The CDR3 loop is CASSIPPRPQHF. CDR3 nucleotide sequence: TGTGCCAGCAGTATCCCCCCCCGGCCCCAGCATTTT.

The chain employs TRBV7-2 and TRBJ2-5, with 12 bases lining up with TRBD2. V lost 3 bases and J lost 5; bases outside the gene matches: 7. Germline V gives CDR1 SGHTA, CDR2 FQGNSA. The CDR3 has 16 amino acids. CDR3: CASSLRLAGAGETQYF. The CDR3 bases are TGTGCCAGCAGCTTGAGACTAGCGGGGGCTGGGGAGACCCAGTACTTC.

This sequence joins TRBV4-3 and TRBJ2-5; a weak D match, TRBD2 (6 bases). The V end lost 1 base, the J end lost 4 bases, and 10 bases lay between the germline ends. CDR1 is LGHNA and CDR2 is YSLEER in the germline V gene. The CDR3 loop spans 14 amino acids. CDR3 nucleotides: TGCGCCAGCAGCCAAGTTGGAGGGGTAGAGACCCAGTACTTC. Translating gives CASSQVGGVETQYF.